This paragraph covers one TCR beta chain sequence. What it binds is unknown. A read error may account for a junction end that differs from germline. The data were obtained in a study of metastatic and nonmetastatic thyroid tumors. CDR1 and CDR2 (germline): MGHRA, YSYEKL. The CDR3 sequence is 16 residues long. Through MiXCR, TCRdb re-clonotyped the PCR reads. The sample lists around 50,000 clones, almost 30% occurring once. Treatment of any kind had been given to no patient before thyroid surgery. Study-wide findings and caveats: TCR beta diversity was reportedly significantly higher in malignant thyroid tumors than benign nodules, in blood and tumor.

The rearrangement uses TRBV4-1 and TRBJ1-5; D not resolved. Sample: blood. The sequence was collected from a female donor with papillary thyroid cancer or a benign thyroid nodule (not recorded which). Some clones in this sample may be carry-over from other donors' samples. CDR3 DNA: TGCACCAGCAGCCAAGATCACGGAAATATCAATCAGCCCCAGCATTTT. It encodes CTSSQDHGNINQPQHF.